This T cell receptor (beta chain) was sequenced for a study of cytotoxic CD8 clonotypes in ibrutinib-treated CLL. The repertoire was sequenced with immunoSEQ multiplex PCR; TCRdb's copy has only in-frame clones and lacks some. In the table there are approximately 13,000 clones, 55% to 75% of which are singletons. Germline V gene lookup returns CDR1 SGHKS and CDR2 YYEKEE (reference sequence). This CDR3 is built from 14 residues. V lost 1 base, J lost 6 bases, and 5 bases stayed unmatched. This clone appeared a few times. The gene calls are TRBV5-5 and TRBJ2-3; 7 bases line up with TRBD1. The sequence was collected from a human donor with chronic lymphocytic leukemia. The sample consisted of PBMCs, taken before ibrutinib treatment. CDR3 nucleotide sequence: TGTGCCAGCAGCTTGCCCGGGACAGCGGATACGCAGTATTTT. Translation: CASSLPGTADTQYF.